Given below is one T cell receptor (beta chain) in context. Authors' data handling: Reference gene primer amplification gave nucleated cell count estimates. The method was immunoSEQ multiplex PCR; TCRdb's version includes in-frame clones alone and lacks a portion of them. The V and J calls and clone size come from that table; D and trimming were worked out from the DNA. The sample holds 200,000 or so clones, more than 85% seen once. The Seattle site enrolled patients during active infection and followed them longitudinally. These data are taken from a study of blood T cell repertoires in COVID-19. Overall study: Spain, Italy and the United States supplied samples that represented acute and convalescent COVID-19. The analysed material was cDNA or gDNA that came from T cells, B-cell-depleted T cells, or PBMCs.

The germline V gene has CDR1 SGHRS and CDR2 YFSETQ. The V and J ends lost 3 bases and 7 bases respectively, with 8 bases between them. This CDR3 spans 12 amino acids. The clonotype was recovered from a man in his sixties with COVID-19, enrolled during active disease. Sequences were obtained from peripheral blood. This rearrangement joins TRBV5-1 to TRBJ2-1; possibly TRBD2 for D (5 bases). The CDR3 sequence: CASSSEGNEQFF. The CDR3 DNA sequence: TGCGCCAGCAGCTCCGAGGGAAATGAGCAGTTCTTC.